The T cell receptor beta chain under discussion was sequenced for a study of response to subunit inactivated influenza vaccine. With respect to this clonotype: Antigen specificity is unknown.

V was trimmed by 0 bases and J by 7 bases, leaving 12 bases between them. Germline assignment: CDR1 SGHRS and CDR2 YFSETQ. This CDR3 has 14 residues. Study-wide results and limits: Seasonal influenza vaccination, on each occasion, was suggested by the authors to recruit few new T cells.

MiXCR, applied by TCRdb to the RT-PCR reads, yields one record per CDR3 protein. Seen here are 430,000 or so distinct CDR3 sequences, roughly 9.7% observed once, and the top ten hold about an eighth. The specimen comprised PBMCs from blood, sampled 35 to 45 days after vaccination. The chain is built from TRBV5-1 and TRBJ2-3; TRBD2 might be the D (7 bases). The sequence was collected from a man between 45 and 60 years old who received an inactivated influenza vaccine. The CDR3 nucleotides read TGCGCCAGCAGCTTGGAAGGGGGGGCCAATACGCAGTATTTT. It codes for CASSLEGGANTQYF.